The 32 T cell receptor beta chains presented below share a single source sample, sequenced in a study of blood T cell repertoires in COVID-19. Assay: immunoSEQ multiplex PCR; the TCRdb copy retains only in-frame clones and omits some. Found here are about 250,000 clones, roughly 77% of them singletons; the top ten hold around 3.4%. The sample comprised peripheral blood. These receptor sequences come from a woman aged 80 or over with acute or convalescent COVID-19.

The rearrangement joins TRBV7-2 to TRBJ2-4; TRBD2 is a possible D gene (6 bases). Germline V gene sequence: CDR1 SGHTA, CDR2 FQGNSA. The CDR3 consists of 13 residues. Trimming removed 0 bases at V and 8 bases at J, with 8 bases between. CDR3 coding DNA: TGTGCCAGCAGCTTAGCTGGGGGGTACATTCAGTACTTC. This gives the protein CASSLAGGYIQYF.

This clone was counted only a few times. This rearrangement joins TRBV6-5 to TRBJ2-7; 7 nucleotides match TRBD1. The CDR3 consists of 13 residues. The J segment lost 3 bases and the V segment lost 7 bases, leaving 6 bases of the junction unmatched. Germline CDR1 is MNHEY and CDR2 is SVGAGI. The CDR3 DNA sequence: TGTGCCAGCACCCGACAGGGTGTCTACGAGCAGTACTTC. Amino acids: CASTRQGVYEQYF.

In its sample, this clone was seen a few times. The V gene is TRBV11-3, the J gene TRBJ2-5; D might be TRBD2 (5 bases). Trimming pared 0 bases from V and 7 bases from J, leaving 15 bases between. The CDR3 covers 15 residues. The V gene's germline CDR1 is SGHNT and CDR2 YENEEA. The CDR3 protein is CASSLDIGAGGTQYF. The CDR3 DNA reads TGTGCCAGCAGCTTAGATATTGGCGCCGGAGGGACCCAGTACTTC.

The chain links TRBV5-4 to TRBJ2-1, with D possibly matching TRBD2 (6 bases). The CDR3 contains 15 residues. V shed 2 bases and J shed 0 bases, with 9 bases lying between them. Germline-derived CDR1 and CDR2 are SGHNT and YYREEE (reference sequence). In DNA form, the CDR3 reads TGTGCCAGCAGCTTCGCGGGAAGCTCCTACAATGAGCAGTTCTTC. Protein sequence: CASSFAGSSYNEQFF.

The CDR3 protein is CASSDSAGGSTQYF. As DNA, the CDR3 is TGTGCCAGCAGTGACTCCGCGGGAGGGAGTACGCAGTATTTT. The chain joins TRBV6-4 to TRBJ2-3; 9 bases are shared with TRBD2. With V trimmed by 0 bases and J by 8 bases, 3 bases remained unmatched. The CDR3 has 14 amino acids. Germline V gives CDR1 MRHNA, CDR2 SNTAGT.

CDR3 nucleotide sequence: TGTGCCAGCAGTTTAAAAGCGGGGGGGTTTACAGAGACCCAGTACTTC. Translating gives CASSLKAGGFTETQYF. The genes are TRBV27 and TRBJ2-5; the match to TRBD2 covers 10 bases. Per germline, CDR1 MNHEY and CDR2 SMNVEV (reference sequence). The CDR3 sequence is 16 residues long. Germline trimming cut 2 bases from V and 4 bases from J; bases unmatched to any gene: 7.

The gene calls are TRBV5-1 and TRBJ2-7, with 12 bases identical to TRBD1. V gave up 0 bases and J gave up 5 bases; unmatched junction bases: 3. The CDR3 extends over 15 amino acids. Germline values: CDR1 SGHRS, CDR2 YFSETQ. CDR3 sequence: CASSLEGTGGNEQYF. The CDR3 nucleotides read TGCGCCAGCAGCTTGGAAGGGACAGGGGGCAACGAGCAGTACTTC.

The gene calls are TRBV5-5 and TRBJ2-7; D might be TRBD1 (5 bases). The V end lost 0 bases, the J end lost 3 bases, and 13 bases lay between the germline ends. Germline lookup yields CDR1 SGHKS and CDR2 YYEKEE (reference sequence). This CDR3 is built from 15 residues. The CDR3 DNA is TGTGCCAGCAGCTTGGTCGACAGACTCGACTACGAGCAGTACTTC. Its translation: CASSLVDRLDYEQYF.

The chain joins TRBV5-1 to TRBJ2-3; 9 positions match TRBD2. The CDR3 runs 16 residues. After removal of 6 bases from V and 1 base from J, the junction contained 9 bases not matched to a gene. Germline V CDR1 and CDR2: SGHRS, YFSETQ. CDR3 bases: TGCGCCAGCACCCCTAGGCCTAGCGGGGGCACAGATACGCAGTATTTT. Residues: CASTPRPSGGTDTQYF.

The chain joins TRBV6-6 to TRBJ1-5; D possibly corresponds to TRBD1 (6 bases). The CDR3 spans 16 residues. Trimming removed 6 bases from V and 1 base from J, with 16 bases in between. CDR1 is MNHNY and CDR2 is SVGAGI in the germline V gene (reference sequence). For the CDR3, the DNA is TGTGCCAGCAGGAACCTTGTAGGGACAAGCAATCAGCCCCAGCATTTT. Its translation: CASRNLVGTSNQPQHF.

The chain combines TRBV6-1 with TRBJ1-4; TRBD1 matches at 8 bases. The CDR3 loop spans 14 amino acids. The V gene's germline CDR1 is MNHNS and CDR2 SASEGT. J was trimmed by 7 bases and V by 1 base; bases with no gene match: 2. The CDR3 DNA sequence: TGTGCCAGCAGTGAAGGGACAGGGCCTGAAAAACTGTTTTTT. Encoded protein: CASSEGTGPEKLFF.

The chain is built from TRBV7-2 and TRBJ1-5, with D uncertain. CDR1 SGHTA and CDR2 FQGNSA come from the germline V gene. V lost 1 base, J lost 5 bases, and 6 bases lay in between. This CDR3 is 13 amino acids long. The chain's CDR3 is CASSLGRDQPQHF. CDR3 bases: TGTGCCAGCAGCTTAGGGAGGGATCAGCCCCAGCATTTT.

A remark on this clone: Because the CDR3's place on the DNA is in doubt, the DNA is left out and the CDR3 is given as listed by TCRdb. The chain joins TRBV7-2 to TRBJ2-3; the table assigns TRBD2, which was not confirmed against the DNA. From germline, CDR1 is SGHTA and CDR2 FQGNSA. With termini counted, the CDR3 has 16 amino acids. This CDR3 is CASSLVGGGATDTQYF.

The J gene is TRBJ2-2, the V gene TRBV11-3; D gene ambiguous. The V end was cut by 3 bases, the J end by 1 base, with 12 bases between. CDR1 and CDR2 (germline): SGHNT, YENEEA. There are 16 residues in the CDR3. The CDR3 nucleotides read TGTGCCAGCAGCTTCCCCAGAAACGTGAACACCGGGGAGCTGTTTTTT. Its protein product is CASSFPRNVNTGELFF.

The chain recombines TRBV19 with TRBJ1-4; TRBD1 might be the D (6 bases). V gave up 5 bases and J gave up 8 bases, with 24 bases separating them. The germline gives CDR1 LNHDA, CDR2 SQIVND (reference sequence). CDR3 size: 17 residues. CDR3 bases: TGTGCCAGTAGTGGTGGACAGTCTTCCCTCCCGGGGGAAAAACTGTTTTTT. Amino acid sequence: CASSGGQSSLPGEKLFF.

On this clone: This specimen includes other DNA sequences encoding the same CDR3. The rearrangement uses TRBV6-5 and TRBJ1-5; tentatively, D is TRBD1 (5 bases). Germline CDR1 is MNHEY and CDR2 is SVGAGI. Between the trimmed V and J ends, which lost 0 bases and 1 base, there was a span of 7 bases. CDR3 length: 15 residues. CDR3 nucleotide sequence: TGTGCCAGCAGTTACTCGGGGGGGAGCAATCAGCCCCAGCATTTT. Protein sequence: CASSYSGGSNQPQHF.

J is TRBJ1-1 and V is TRBV6-2 or TRBV6-3; TRBD1 is a possible D gene (6 bases). This CDR3 contains 17 residues. CDR1 and CDR2 (germline): MNHEY, SVGEGT. V lost 0 bases and J 7 bases, leaving 21 bases between the germline ends. CDR3 protein: CASSYSTSGRGGYEAFF. CDR3 coding DNA: TGTGCCAGCAGTTACTCGACCTCCGGGCGAGGGGGATATGAAGCTTTCTTT.

This clone was observed a single time. The chain links TRBV9 to TRBJ2-7; TRBD1 aligns across 8 bases. There are 16 residues in the CDR3. Germline assignment: CDR1 SGDLS and CDR2 YYNGEE. V lost 3 bases to trimming and J lost 7 bases; unmatched junction nucleotides: 15. In DNA, the CDR3 is TGTGCCAGCAGCGCCCGGGACAGGCGGCCCCTGGGAGAGCAGTACTTC. It codes for CASSARDRRPLGEQYF. The full variable domain, its missing parts supplied by reference TRBV9 and TRBJ2-7, is DSGVTQTPKHLITATGQRVTLRCSPRSGDLSVYWYQQSLDQGLQFLIQYYNGEERAKGNILERFSAQQFPDLHSELNLSSLELGDSALYFCASSARDRRPLGEQYFGPGTRLTVT.

V gene TRBV13 combines with J gene TRBJ2-5, with unresolved D. This CDR3 is 11 amino acids long. V lost 3 bases and J lost 5, with 4 bases in between. Germline V gene data show CDR1 as PRHDT and CDR2 as FYEKMQ (reference sequence). In DNA form, the CDR3 reads TGTGCCAGCAGCTTTCAGGAGACCCAGTACTTC. As protein: CASSFQETQYF. The full variable domain, with the rest looked up from reference TRBV13 and TRBJ2-5, is AAGVIQSPRHLIKEKRETATLKCYPIPRHDTVYWYQQGPGQDPQFLISFYEKMQSDKGSIPDRFSAQQFSDYHSELNMSSLELGDSALYFCASSFQETQYFGPGTRLLVL.

The chain recombines TRBV23-1 with TRBJ2-7; 8 bases map to TRBD1. TRBV23-1 falls under the ORF class, with uncertain function. This CDR3 contains 17 residues. Losses at the gene ends were 11 bases for V and 3 bases for J; bases not matched to a gene: 21. The CDR3 nucleotides are TGCGCCCCTCCTGTTCTAGGGAGGACAGGGAATTTCTACGAGCAGTACTTC. Protein sequence: CAPPVLGRTGNFYEQYF.

This chain joins TRBV12-3 or TRBV12-4 and TRBJ1-1; D is perhaps TRBD1 (5 bases). Deletions cut 3 bases from V and 7 bases from J, with 12 bases between. There are 13 residues in the CDR3. This chain's CDR3 is CASSFFLQDEAFF. In DNA, the CDR3 is TGTGCCAGCAGTTTCTTTTTACAGGATGAAGCTTTCTTT.

The V gene is TRBV19, the J gene TRBJ2-5; 7 bases agree with TRBD1. The germline gives CDR1 LNHDA, CDR2 SQIVND (reference sequence). V was pared by 6 bases and J by 4 bases, with 5 bases of the junction left unmatched. The CDR3 length is 13 residues. The chain's CDR3 is CASRDHRGETQYF. The CDR3 bases are TGTGCCAGTAGGGACCACAGGGGAGAGACCCAGTACTTC. Together with reference TRBV19 and TRBJ2-5, the CDR3 gives the full variable domain: DGGITQSPKYLFRKEGQNVTLSCEQNLNHDAMYWYRQDPGQGLRLIYYSQIVNDFQKGDIAEGYSVSREKKESFPLTVTSAQKNPTAFYLCASRDHRGETQYFGPGTRLLVL.

This rearrangement joins TRBV19 to TRBJ2-3, with 9 nucleotides matching TRBD2. This CDR3 region has 16 residues. Trimming took 1 base from V and 5 from J; bases not matched to a gene: 7. Germline V gene lookup returns CDR1 LNHDA and CDR2 SQIVND (reference sequence). The chain's CDR3 is CASSIGPGLAEDTQYF. CDR3 nucleotide sequence: TGTGCCAGTAGTATAGGTCCGGGACTAGCAGAAGATACGCAGTATTTT.

This clone was seen repeatedly, ten times or more. The same CDR3 is also encoded by other DNA sequences in this sample. The chain links TRBV7-3 to TRBJ2-5; TRBD2 agrees at 8 bases. V shed 5 bases and J 4 bases; nucleotides not matched to a gene: 3. From germline, CDR1 is SGHTA and CDR2 FQGTGA. The CDR3 extends over 13 amino acids. CDR3 amino acids: CASSPGLVETQYF. DNA for the CDR3: TGTGCCAGCAGCCCGGGACTAGTAGAGACCCAGTACTTC.

This clone was counted between two and nine times. The J gene is TRBJ1-1, the V gene TRBV15, with 7 bases matching TRBD1. Germline CDR1 LNHNV, CDR2 YYDKDF (reference sequence). This CDR3 region has 14 residues. Losses at the gene ends were 4 bases for V and 0 bases for J; bases not matched to a gene: 2. The CDR3 here is CATSTGGMNTEAFF. Written as DNA, the CDR3 is TGTGCCACCAGCACAGGGGGGATGAACACTGAAGCTTTCTTT. The entire variable domain, with the rest obtained from reference TRBV15 and TRBJ1-1, is as follows: DAMVIQNPRYQVTQFGKPVTLSCSQTLNHNVMYWYQQKSSQAPKLLFHYYDKDFNNEADTPDNFQSRRPNTSFCFLDIRSPGLGDTAMYLCATSTGGMNTEAFFGQGTRLTVV.

The chain recombines TRBV6-5 with TRBJ1-5, with 12 bases fitting TRBD1. The CDR3 extends over 15 amino acids. Germline V gene sequence: CDR1 MNHEY, CDR2 SVGAGI. The V and J ends lost 2 bases and 5 bases, in that order; junction bases with no gene match: 1. The chain's CDR3 is CASSYGTGGHQPQHF. The CDR3 DNA reads as TGTGCCAGCAGTTACGGGACAGGGGGCCATCAGCCCCAGCATTTT.

The chain has TRBV6-1 and TRBJ1-1, with 7 positions matching TRBD1. The CDR3 consists of 14 residues. The germline CDR1 and CDR2 sequences are MNHNS and SASEGT. Losses at the gene ends were 3 bases for V and 3 bases for J; bases not matched to a gene: 4. CDR3 sequence (DNA): TGTGCCAGCAGTGAGGGACAGTGGTACACTGAAGCTTTCTTT. Translated: CASSEGQWYTEAFF.

The chain carries TRBV6-4 and TRBJ1-2; no reliable D call. Germline assignment: CDR1 MRHNA and CDR2 SNTAGT. Trimming took 5 bases from V and 3 from J, leaving 10 bases between them. There are 13 residues in the CDR3. The CDR3 region is CASSPDGYYGYTF. The CDR3 DNA is TGTGCCAGCAGTCCCGACGGGTACTATGGCTACACCTTC.

The CDR3 region has the DNA TGTGCCAGCAGCTTCCGGGAGGGGACAGATACGCAGTATTTT. As protein: CASSFREGTDTQYF. The V call is TRBV5-4, the J call TRBJ2-3; 8 bases line up with TRBD2. V was pared by 2 bases and J by 3 bases, with 2 bases of the junction left unmatched. Germline loops: CDR1 SGHNT, CDR2 YYREEE (reference sequence). This CDR3 region has 14 residues.

This chain joins TRBV11-2 and TRBJ1-6; D may be TRBD1 (6 bases). The CDR3 runs 15 residues. Germline values: CDR1 SGHAT, CDR2 FQNNGV. Trimming removed 1 base at V and 7 bases at J, with 11 bases between. As DNA, the CDR3 is TGTGCCAGCAGCTTAGTGCAGGGGCCCAATTCACCCCTCCACTTT. Its protein is CASSLVQGPNSPLHF.

CDR3 region: CATSDADRGLGIQYF. CDR3 bases: TGTGCCACCAGTGATGCCGACAGGGGGCTCGGCATTCAGTACTTC. V and J are TRBV24-1 and TRBJ2-4; 10 bases map to TRBD1. In germline, CDR1 is KGHDR, CDR2 SFDVKD. The CDR3 covers 15 residues. Unmatched junction bases numbered 7, after V lost 3 bases and J lost 9 bases.

This sequence joins TRBV2 and TRBJ2-7, with a possible D match to TRBD2 (5 bases). Trimming pared 3 bases from V and 7 bases from J, leaving 7 bases between. The CDR3 has 11 residues. Per the germline V gene, CDR1 is SNHLY and CDR2 is FYNNEI. CDR3 bases: TGTGCCAGCAGTGAGAGGGTGGAGCAGTACTTC. This sequence encodes CASSERVEQYF.